The 10 T cell receptor beta chains presented below share a single source sample, sequenced in a study of blood T cell repertoires in COVID-19. TCRdb's copy holds only in-frame clones and misses some; the assay was immunoSEQ multiplex PCR. Of 85,000 to 120,000 clones in the sample, roughly 92% were seen once. What was sequenced was peripheral blood. The receptors were sampled from a woman aged 50 to 60 with COVID-19, enrolled during active disease.

The chain employs TRBV5-6 and TRBJ2-3, with 7 bases that match TRBD2. The CDR3 is made up of 13 amino acids. From germline, CDR1 is SGHDT and CDR2 YYEEEE. V was pared by 4 bases and J by 6 bases, with 5 bases of the junction left unmatched. CDR3 in DNA: TGTGCCAGCAGCCGGGAGGTTTGGGATACGCAGTATTTT. This codes for CASSREVWDTQYF.

The chain carries TRBV6-6 and TRBJ2-6; 7 positions agree with TRBD1. V shed 10 bases, J shed 2 bases, and the junction held 2 bases outside the gene matches. The germline CDR1 and CDR2 sequences are MNHNY and SVGAGI (reference sequence). This CDR3 contains 13 residues. The DNA for the CDR3 is TGTGCCATACAGGGGACTGGGGCCAACGTCCTGACTTTC. Translating it yields CAIQGTGANVLTF.

The J gene is TRBJ1-2, the V gene TRBV30; maybe TRBD1 (5 bases). V lost 2 bases, J lost 6 bases, and 13 bases lay in between. This CDR3 comprises 13 residues. Germline V lookup: CDR1 GTSNPN, CDR2 SVGIG (reference sequence). CDR3 protein: CAWSRGGVDGYTF. Written as DNA, the CDR3 is TGTGCCTGGAGTCGCGGAGGGGTAGATGGCTACACCTTC.

The J gene is TRBJ1-1, the V gene TRBV4-3; TRBD1 matches 8 bases. The length of the CDR3 is 14 residues. Germline-derived CDR1 and CDR2 are LGHNA and YSLEER. V shed 1 base, J shed 3 bases, and the junction held 1 base outside the gene matches. The CDR3 protein is CASSQGQGYTEAFF. The CDR3 region has the DNA TGCGCCAGCAGCCAAGGACAGGGGTACACTGAAGCTTTCTTT.

The chain joins TRBV12-3 or TRBV12-4 to TRBJ1-2; 9 positions match TRBD1. The V and J ends lost 4 bases and 8 bases, in that order; junction bases with no gene match: 5. The CDR3 covers 13 residues. CDR3 residues: CASSSGDREGYTF. CDR3 DNA: TGTGCCAGCAGTTCCGGGGACAGGGAAGGCTACACCTTC.

This rearrangement joins TRBV19 to TRBJ2-2, with 8 bases fitting TRBD2. The CDR3 runs 18 residues. The junction had 13 bases not matched to a gene; V was cut back by 5 bases and J by 2 bases. Germline V gene sequence: CDR1 LNHDA, CDR2 SQIVND (reference sequence). CDR3 sequence: CASSRGGPGLFNTGELFF. The CDR3 nucleotides read TGTGCCAGTAGTCGGGGGGGTCCAGGTCTATTTAACACCGGGGAGCTGTTTTTT.

V usage is TRBV19 and J usage is TRBJ1-5, with D perhaps matching TRBD1 (5 bases). The CDR3 is made up of 14 amino acids. Trimming pared 3 bases from V and 4 bases from J, leaving 10 bases between. Per the germline V gene, CDR1 is LNHDA and CDR2 is SQIVND (reference sequence). The CDR3 loop reads CASSMGSGNQPQHF. The CDR3 coding sequence is TGTGCCAGTAGTATGGGCTCAGGGAATCAGCCCCAGCATTTT.

This clone was recorded only once. The chain joins TRBV10-1 to TRBJ2-4; no definite D call. V lost 5 bases to trimming and J lost 8 bases, with 16 bases between them. The CDR3 is 14 residues long. Germline CDR1 WNHNN, CDR2 SYGVQD (reference sequence). CDR3 residues: CASSSRNYIDIQYF. DNA of the CDR3: TGCGCCAGCAGTTCTAGGAACTATATCGACATTCAGTACTTC.

In its sample, this clone was seen once. This rearrangement joins TRBV18 to TRBJ1-2; D perhaps matches TRBD1 (6 bases). V was pared by 3 bases and J by 0 bases, with 11 bases between. CDR3 length: 15 amino acids. Germline CDR1 is KGHSH and CDR2 is LQKENI. The CDR3 spells CASSPLAGANYGYTF. As DNA, the CDR3 is TGTGCCAGCTCACCCCTCGCAGGGGCTAACTATGGCTACACCTTC. Together with reference TRBV18 and TRBJ1-2, the CDR3 gives the full variable domain: NAGVMQNPRHLVRRRGQEARLRCSPMKGHSHVYWYRQLPEEGLKFMVYLQKENIIDESGMPKERFSAEFPKEGPSILRIQQVVRGDSAAYFCASSPLAGANYGYTFGSGTRLTVV.

V is TRBV14 and J is TRBJ2-2; 8 nucleotides agree with TRBD1. J lost 6 bases, V lost 2 bases, and 8 bases had no gene match. This CDR3 has 16 residues. CDR1 SGHDN and CDR2 FVKESK come from the germline V gene. As DNA, the CDR3 is TGTGCCAGCAGCCAAAGGGAGCTGACAGGGGCCGGGGAGCTGTTTTTT. It yields the protein CASSQRELTGAGELFF.